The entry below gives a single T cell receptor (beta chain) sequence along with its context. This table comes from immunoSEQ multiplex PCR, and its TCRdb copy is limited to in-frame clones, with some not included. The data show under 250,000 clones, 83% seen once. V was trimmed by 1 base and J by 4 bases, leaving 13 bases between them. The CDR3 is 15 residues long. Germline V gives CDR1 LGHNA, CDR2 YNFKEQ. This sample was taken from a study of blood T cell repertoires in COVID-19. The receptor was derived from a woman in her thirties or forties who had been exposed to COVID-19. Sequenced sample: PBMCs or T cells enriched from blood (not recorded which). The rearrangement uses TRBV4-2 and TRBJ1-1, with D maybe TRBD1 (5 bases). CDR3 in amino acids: CASSQVGASGTEAFF. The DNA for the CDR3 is TGTGCCAGCAGCCAAGTAGGGGCTTCGGGCACTGAAGCTTTCTTT.